The rows below give T cell receptor beta chains drawn from one sample of a study of beta chain features in type 1 diabetes. Produced via immunoSEQ multiplex PCR; TCRdb's table is partial and in-frame only. The data show about 350,000 clones, around 19% seen once. The sequenced material came from naive CD4+ T cells from blood. These TCRs come from a woman aged 18-35 years in good health. Both conserved end residues are part of each CDR3. The order of the fields is clone size, D gene, J gene, V gene, CDR3 protein, CDR3 DNA. A D gene is named only where the DNA matches it firmly. Clone size, where shown, is once, few, many, or a class for clones that have expanded.

clone_size: once; d_call: NA; j_call: TRBJ1-2; v_call: TRBV7-2; cdr3_aa: CASSLAGDGYTF; cdr3_nt: TGTGCCAGCAGCTTGGCGGGCGATGGCTACACCTTC
clone_size: NA; d_call: TRBD1; j_call: TRBJ1-1; v_call: TRBV9; cdr3_aa: CASSDRGRSPTEAFF; cdr3_nt: TGTGCCAGCAGCGACAGGGGACGTTCCCCCACTGAAGCTTTCTTT
clone_size: few; d_call: TRBD1; j_call: TRBJ2-7; v_call: TRBV15; cdr3_aa: CATSRLGVWTGRDEQYF; cdr3_nt: TGTGCCACCAGCAGACTAGGCGTTTGGACAGGGCGGGACGAGCAGTACTTC
clone_size: NA; d_call: TRBD2; j_call: TRBJ2-5; v_call: TRBV7-2; cdr3_aa: CASSVTSGRATETQYF; cdr3_nt: TGTGCCAGCAGCGTGACTAGCGGGAGGGCCACAGAGACCCAGTACTTC
clone_size: NA; d_call: NA; j_call: TRBJ2-5; v_call: TRBV6-1; cdr3_aa: CANSFGGGETQYF; cdr3_nt: TGTGCCAACAGTTTCGGGGGAGGAGAGACCCAGTACTTC
clone_size: NA; d_call: NA; j_call: TRBJ2-7; v_call: TRBV5-1; cdr3_aa: CASSLADRINYEQYF; cdr3_nt: TGCGCCAGCAGCTTGGCAGACAGGATTAACTACGAGCAGTACTTC
clone_size: NA; d_call: TRBD2; j_call: TRBJ2-5; v_call: TRBV5-1; cdr3_aa: CASSLEGTKETQYF; cdr3_nt: TGCGCCAGCAGCTTGGAGGGGACTAAAGAGACCCAGTACTTC
clone_size: NA; d_call: TRBD2; j_call: TRBJ2-5; v_call: TRBV7-9; cdr3_aa: CASSLFGRRGGAGLTQYF; cdr3_nt: TGTGCCAGCAGCTTATTCGGTCGTCGGGGGGGCGCCGGTCTGACCCAGTACTTC
clone_size: NA; d_call: NA; j_call: TRBJ2-5; v_call: TRBV5-1; cdr3_aa: CASSLGTARVTQETQYF; cdr3_nt: TGCGCCAGCAGCTTGGGGACAGCACGGGTGACGCAAGAGACCCAGTACTTC
clone_size: few; d_call: NA; j_call: TRBJ2-7; v_call: TRBV9; cdr3_aa: CASSVDGGTYEQYF; cdr3_nt: TGTGCCAGCAGCGTAGATGGCGGAACCTACGAGCAGTACTTC
clone_size: few; d_call: NA; j_call: TRBJ2-7; v_call: TRBV7-8; cdr3_aa: CASSPSPGWLEQYF; cdr3_nt: TGTGCCAGCAGCCCATCTCCGGGGTGGCTCGAGCAGTACTTC
clone_size: NA; d_call: NA; j_call: TRBJ2-2; v_call: TRBV7-2; cdr3_aa: CASSPPGVRDTGELFF; cdr3_nt: TGTGCCAGCAGCCCCCCCGGAGTTCGGGACACCGGGGAGCTGTTTTTT
clone_size: NA; d_call: NA; j_call: TRBJ2-2; v_call: TRBV18; cdr3_aa: CASSSRQENTGELFF; cdr3_nt: TGTGCCAGCTCATCTCGACAGGAGAACACCGGGGAGCTGTTTTTT
clone_size: NA; d_call: NA; j_call: TRBJ2-5; v_call: TRBV5-6; cdr3_aa: CASRILPEGRETQYF; cdr3_nt: TGTGCCAGCAGAATTCTCCCCGAGGGTCGGGAGACCCAGTACTTC
clone_size: few; d_call: TRBD1; j_call: TRBJ2-1; v_call: TRBV6-5; cdr3_aa: CASSLTGQGYNEQFF; cdr3_nt: TGTGCCAGCAGTCTGACGGGACAGGGATACAATGAGCAGTTCTTC
clone_size: NA; d_call: NA; j_call: TRBJ2-7; v_call: TRBV5-1; cdr3_aa: CASSRNPGDNSYEQYF; cdr3_nt: TGCGCCAGCAGCCGAAACCCAGGGGACAACTCCTACGAGCAGTACTTC
clone_size: few; d_call: NA; j_call: TRBJ2-3; v_call: TRBV4-2; cdr3_aa: CASSQERHTDTQYF; cdr3_nt: TGTGCCAGCAGCCAAGAGCGACACACAGATACGCAGTATTTT
clone_size: NA; d_call: NA; j_call: TRBJ1-4; v_call: TRBV30; cdr3_aa: CAWSVQGLGLFF; cdr3_nt: TGTGCCTGGAGTGTACAGGGCCTGGGGCTGTTTTTT
clone_size: few; d_call: TRBD2; j_call: TRBJ2-7; v_call: TRBV7-2; cdr3_aa: CANKQAGTYEQYF; cdr3_nt: TGTGCTAATAAGCAAGCGGGGACTTACGAGCAGTACTTC
clone_size: few; d_call: NA; j_call: TRBJ1-5; v_call: TRBV15; cdr3_aa: CATSRESRPQHF; cdr3_nt: TGTGCCACCAGCAGAGAATCCCGGCCCCAGCATTTT
clone_size: NA; d_call: NA; j_call: TRBJ2-5; v_call: TRBV7-9; cdr3_aa: CASSSPGYGETQYF; cdr3_nt: TGTGCCAGCAGCTCTCCAGGATACGGAGAGACCCAGTACTTC
clone_size: NA; d_call: TRBD1; j_call: TRBJ2-7; v_call: TRBV4-1; cdr3_aa: CASSQEGRGPEQYF; cdr3_nt: TGCGCCAGCAGCCAAGAAGGCAGGGGGCCCGAGCAGTACTTC
clone_size: NA; d_call: NA; j_call: TRBJ1-5; v_call: TRBV21-1; cdr3_aa: CASSKGERGRQPQHF; cdr3_nt: TGTGCCAGCAGCAAAGGGGAGAGGGGGCGGCAGCCCCAGCATTTT
clone_size: few; d_call: TRBD2; j_call: TRBJ2-1; v_call: TRBV5-1; cdr3_aa: CASSSGLAGGDEQFF; cdr3_nt: TGCGCCAGCAGCTCGGGACTAGCGGGGGGCGATGAGCAGTTCTTC
clone_size: few; d_call: NA; j_call: TRBJ1-2; v_call: TRBV4-1; cdr3_aa: CASSSQGRGYTF; cdr3_nt: TGCGCCAGCAGCTCACAGGGACGGGGCTACACCTTC
clone_size: NA; d_call: NA; j_call: TRBJ1-1; v_call: TRBV2; cdr3_aa: CASSVQGYTEAFF; cdr3_nt: TGTGCCAGCAGTGTCCAGGGTTACACTGAAGCTTTCTTT
clone_size: NA; d_call: TRBD2; j_call: TRBJ2-3; v_call: TRBV7-2; cdr3_aa: CASSFVAGGQLDTQYF; cdr3_nt: TGTGCCAGCAGCTTTGTGGCGGGGGGGCAATTAGATACGCAGTATTTT
clone_size: NA; d_call: TRBD1; j_call: TRBJ2-5; v_call: TRBV18; cdr3_aa: CASSPFQGAQETQYF; cdr3_nt: TGTGCCAGCTCACCCTTCCAGGGGGCCCAAGAGACCCAGTACTTC
clone_size: NA; d_call: TRBD2; j_call: TRBJ2-5; v_call: TRBV2; cdr3_aa: CASESGGHQETQYF; cdr3_nt: TGTGCCAGCGAGAGCGGGGGCCACCAAGAGACCCAGTACTTC
clone_size: NA; d_call: TRBD1; j_call: TRBJ1-1; v_call: TRBV27; cdr3_aa: CASSLSSWDRGNTEAFF; cdr3_nt: TGTGCCAGCAGTCTTTCTTCATGGGACAGGGGGAACACTGAAGCTTTCTTT
clone_size: few; d_call: TRBD1; j_call: TRBJ2-7; v_call: TRBV7-9; cdr3_aa: CASSPDRPGTYEQYF; cdr3_nt: TGTGCCAGCAGCCCGGACAGGCCGGGGACCTACGAGCAGTACTTC
clone_size: few; d_call: TRBD2; j_call: TRBJ2-3; v_call: TRBV9; cdr3_aa: CASSVRGAGGNTDTQYF; cdr3_nt: TGTGCCAGCAGCGTAAGGGGAGCGGGGGGAAACACAGATACGCAGTATTTT
clone_size: NA; d_call: NA; j_call: TRBJ2-7; v_call: TRBV2; cdr3_aa: CASSGLSYEQYF; cdr3_nt: TGTGCCAGCAGTGGACTCTCCTACGAGCAGTACTTC
clone_size: few; d_call: NA; j_call: TRBJ2-7; v_call: TRBV20-1; cdr3_aa: CSAQAAYEQYF; cdr3_nt: TGCAGTGCTCAAGCTGCCTACGAGCAGTACTTC
clone_size: few; d_call: NA; j_call: TRBJ1-5; v_call: TRBV2; cdr3_aa: CASSSIGGNQPQHF; cdr3_nt: TGTGCCAGCAGCTCTATCGGGGGCAATCAGCCCCAGCATTTT
clone_size: NA; d_call: NA; j_call: TRBJ1-6; v_call: TRBV6-5; cdr3_aa: CASSYSSGGVGSPLHF; cdr3_nt: TGTGCCAGCAGTTACTCGAGCGGTGGGGTTGGTTCACCCCTCCACTTT
clone_size: NA; d_call: NA; j_call: TRBJ2-2; v_call: TRBV30; cdr3_aa: CACSEPRDGELFF; cdr3_nt: TGTGCCTGCTCGGAACCCCGGGACGGGGAGCTGTTTTTT
clone_size: NA; d_call: TRBD2; j_call: TRBJ2-5; v_call: TRBV10-3; cdr3_aa: CATAGAGIQETQYF; cdr3_nt: TGTGCCACGGCCGGAGCGGGAATCCAAGAGACCCAGTACTTC
clone_size: NA; d_call: TRBD2; j_call: TRBJ2-7; v_call: TRBV28; cdr3_aa: CASSPSLAGVDEQYF; cdr3_nt: TGTGCCAGCAGCCCTTCCCTAGCGGGAGTCGACGAGCAGTACTTC
clone_size: NA; d_call: NA; j_call: TRBJ2-1; v_call: TRBV6-6; cdr3_aa: CAGKITDVGGEQFF; cdr3_nt: TGTGCCGGTAAGATAACAGACGTGGGGGGTGAGCAGTTCTTC
clone_size: NA; d_call: TRBD1; j_call: TRBJ1-2; v_call: TRBV29-1; cdr3_aa: CSVGTGGDGYTF; cdr3_nt: TGCAGCGTTGGGACAGGGGGGGATGGCTACACCTTC
clone_size: NA; d_call: TRBD1; j_call: TRBJ2-7; v_call: TRBV27; cdr3_aa: CASSRPPGQGAYEQYF; cdr3_nt: TGTGCCAGCAGCCGCCCTCCGGGACAGGGGGCGTACGAGCAGTACTTC
clone_size: NA; d_call: NA; j_call: TRBJ2-7; v_call: TRBV9; cdr3_aa: CASSVSGNEQYF; cdr3_nt: TGTGCCAGCAGCGTGTCGGGGAACGAGCAGTACTTC
clone_size: few; d_call: NA; j_call: TRBJ2-4; v_call: TRBV15; cdr3_aa: CATLRGTENIQYF; cdr3_nt: TGTGCCACCCTAAGGGGGACGGAAAACATTCAGTACTTC
clone_size: NA; d_call: TRBD2; j_call: TRBJ2-1; v_call: TRBV30; cdr3_aa: CAWSYSSGARSEQFF; cdr3_nt: TGTGCCTGGAGCTATAGTAGCGGGGCCCGGAGTGAGCAGTTCTTC
clone_size: few; d_call: TRBD2; j_call: TRBJ2-1; v_call: TRBV4-1; cdr3_aa: CASSHTGTSGRNEQFF; cdr3_nt: TGCGCCAGCAGCCATACCGGGACTAGCGGGAGGAATGAGCAGTTCTTC
clone_size: NA; d_call: TRBD1; j_call: TRBJ1-2; v_call: TRBV10-3; cdr3_aa: CAIGTGNLNYGYTF; cdr3_nt: TGTGCCATAGGGACAGGCAACCTTAACTATGGCTACACCTTC
clone_size: NA; d_call: TRBD2; j_call: TRBJ2-1; v_call: TRBV18; cdr3_aa: CASSPGLAGNEQFF; cdr3_nt: TGTGCCAGCTCACCGGGACTAGCGGGGAATGAGCAGTTCTTC
clone_size: few; d_call: NA; j_call: TRBJ2-1; v_call: TRBV18; cdr3_aa: CASSPLNSNNEQFF; cdr3_nt: TGTGCCAGCTCACCACTAAACAGTAACAATGAGCAGTTCTTC
clone_size: few; d_call: NA; j_call: TRBJ1-1; v_call: TRBV29-1; cdr3_aa: CSVRLNSEAFF; cdr3_nt: TGCAGCGTGAGGCTCAACTCTGAAGCTTTCTTT
clone_size: NA; d_call: NA; j_call: TRBJ1-2; v_call: TRBV4-1; cdr3_aa: CASSQQGSYGYTF; cdr3_nt: TGCGCCAGCAGCCAGCAGGGGAGCTATGGCTACACCTTC